This T cell receptor (beta chain) was recovered during a study of naive and memory T cell subsets. Looked up from germline, CDR1 is SGHDN and CDR2 is FVKESK. Trimming took 1 base from V and 3 from J, leaving 10 bases between them. CDR3 length equals 14 residues. Both TRBC1 and TRBC2 were covered by a beta constant-region primer of two equimolar oligonucleotides. The cDNA 3' end received a ligated single-stranded oligonucleotide carrying the SP2 primer and a 12-nucleotide UMI. Each CDR3 protein is one row after TCRdb ran MiXCR on the UMI-ligation and nested PCR reads. Of 37,000 or so distinct CDR3 sequences listed, approximately 12% were seen once; the top ten hold 22%.

This receptor was identified in a human donor in good health. The chain uses TRBV14 and TRBJ2-7, with D possibly TRBD2 on 5 matching bases. The sequencing sample was made of effector memory CD4+ T cells from blood. Stated subset: effector memory, CD45RA- CD27-. The CDR3 protein is CASSQAGILYEQYF. CDR3 coding DNA: TGTGCCAGCAGCCAAGCCGGGATTCTCTACGAGCAGTACTTC.